This is a list of T cell receptor beta chains from one sample in a study of control samples from healthy donors and cancer patients. The data were produced by immunoSEQ multiplex PCR, yet TCRdb's version contains in-frame clones alone and is incomplete. Of roughly 3,000 clones detected, just under 80% appear once; the ten largest clones hold 25% to 35%. The sample was formalin-fixed, paraffin-embedded tissue. The receptors stem from a male donor with melanoma. The CDR3 runs from the conserved cysteine through the conserved F or W. The D gene is left open where the match is weak. Clone size appears in some rows only: once, few, many, or a class for an expanded clone.

v_call,d_call,j_call,clone_size,cdr3_nt,cdr3_aa
TRBV28,NA,TRBJ1-1,NA,TGTGCCAGCAGTTTATACAGGGAGAACACTGAAGCTTTCTTT,CASSLYRENTEAFF
TRBV7-9,NA,TRBJ1-3,NA,TGTGCCAGCAGCCCCGACATCTCTGGAAACACCATATATTTT,CASSPDISGNTIYF
TRBV4-2,TRBD1,TRBJ2-3,once,TGTGCCAGCAGCCAAGCCGGGACAGGTGAAGATACGCAGTATTTT,CASSQAGTGEDTQYF
TRBV5-4,NA,TRBJ2-6,NA,TGTGCCAGCAGCTCCCGGGTCATAGGGGCCAACGTCCTGACTTTC,CASSSRVIGANVLTF
TRBV6-2/TRBV6-3,TRBD2,TRBJ2-1,NA,TGTGCCAGCAGTTGGACTAGCACTATGCGCAATGAGCAGTTCTTC,CASSWTSTMRNEQFF
TRBV15,NA,TRBJ2-3,large,TGTGCCACCAGCAGAGATTTTTGGTCCGGACCGGTCGCAGATACGCAGTATTTT,CATSRDFWSGPVADTQYF
TRBV7-2,NA,TRBJ2-1,NA,TGTGCCAGCAGCTTTTTGGGACTTACTAATGAGCAGTTCTTC,CASSFLGLTNEQFF
TRBV7-9,TRBD1,TRBJ2-7,NA,TGTGCCAGCAGCTCGGTCCCCAGGGGGCGAAGCTACGAGCAGTACTTC,CASSSVPRGRSYEQYF
TRBV11-3,TRBD2,TRBJ2-3,NA,TGTGCCAGCAGCCACCGTTCATGGCGGGAGGCGACAGATACGCAGTATTTT,CASSHRSWREATDTQYF
TRBV11-3,TRBD1,TRBJ2-7,NA,TGTGCCAGCAGACCCCCCCGGGACAGGGTGGACGAGCAGTACTTC,CASRPPRDRVDEQYF
TRBV7-2,NA,TRBJ2-3,NA,TGTGCCAGCAGTCGGGGCCCGGGCACAGATACGCAGTATTTT,CASSRGPGTDTQYF
TRBV6-5,NA,TRBJ2-7,NA,TGTGCCAGCAGGGAGTCCGCGTGGGAGCAGTACTTC,CASRESAWEQYF
TRBV19,NA,TRBJ1-5,NA,TGTGCCTCTGGACAGCCTCAGCCCCAGCATTTT,CASGQPQPQHF
TRBV20-1,TRBD2,TRBJ2-1,once,TGCAGTGCTAGTATGGCTAGCGGAGTCGGGGAGCAGTTCTTC,CSASMASGVGEQFF
TRBV3-1/TRBV3-2,NA,TRBJ2-1,NA,TGTGCCAGCAGCCAATACGTCGAGGAGTTTTCCTTCTTC,CASSQYVEEFSFF
TRBV27,TRBD2,TRBJ2-3,NA,TGTGCCAGCAGTGCGGGAGTTCTCACAGATACGCAGTATTTT,CASSAGVLTDTQYF
TRBV11-2,TRBD2,TRBJ2-1,NA,TGTGCCAGCAGCTTCGGGACTAGCGGGCTCAATGAGCAGTTCTTC,CASSFGTSGLNEQFF
TRBV7-2,NA,TRBJ1-5,NA,TGTGCCAGCAGCTTAGGAGTTGGACAGAACAATCAGCCCCAGCATTTT,CASSLGVGQNNQPQHF
TRBV19,NA,TRBJ1-5,NA,TGTGCCAGTAGAAGCAGGGAATTAAGCAATCAGCCCCAGCATTTT,CASRSRELSNQPQHF
TRBV7-9,NA,TRBJ2-7,NA,TGTGCCAGCAGCTTAAACGGAAATTGGGGCTTC,CASSLNGNWGF
TRBV12-3/TRBV12-4,NA,TRBJ1-2,NA,TGTGCCAGCAGTTTCGGAGGAGGTAATGGCTACACCTTC,CASSFGGGNGYTF
TRBV25-1,NA,TRBJ1-2,few,TGTGCCAGCAGTGACCTTGGGATCAACTATGGCTACACCTTC,CASSDLGINYGYTF
TRBV11-2,NA,TRBJ2-5,NA,TGTGCCAGCAGCCCCGAACGAACTAGCAGAGAGACCCAGTACTTC,CASSPERTSRETQYF
TRBV11-3,NA,TRBJ1-4,NA,TGTGCCAGCAGCCACCGGTGGGGGCAGGAACTGTTTTTT,CASSHRWGQELFF
TRBV5-1,NA,TRBJ2-3,NA,TGCGCCAGCAGCTCACAGGGTCCGGATACGCAGTATTTT,CASSSQGPDTQYF
TRBV19,TRBD1,TRBJ1-5,NA,TGTGCCAGCAACCCCCTTCTCGACAGGGTCAATCAGCCCCAGCATTTT,CASNPLLDRVNQPQHF
TRBV28,NA,TRBJ1-1,NA,TGTGCCAGCAGTCGAGGACACTACACTGAAGCTTTCTTT,CASSRGHYTEAFF
TRBV5-1,NA,TRBJ2-1,NA,TGCGCCAGCAGCTTGGCCGCGGTCCTGGGCGCGAATGAGCAGTTCTTC,CASSLAAVLGANEQFF
TRBV6-5,TRBD1,TRBJ2-7,NA,TGTGCCAGCAGCTGGGACAGCAAAGGGTCCTACGAGCAGTACTTC,CASSWDSKGSYEQYF
TRBV19,TRBD1,TRBJ2-2,NA,TGTGCCAGTAGTCCCCGCGGACAGGGCGCGAACACCGGGGAGCTGTTTTTT,CASSPRGQGANTGELFF
TRBV4-2,TRBD1,TRBJ2-2,few,TGTGCCAGCAGAGGTGTCAGGGGGTCAAGCGGGGAGCTGTTTTTT,CASRGVRGSSGELFF
TRBV12-3/TRBV12-4,NA,TRBJ2-3,large,TGTGCCAGCAGTTTCATTATAGATACGCAGTATTTT,CASSFIIDTQYF
TRBV11-3,TRBD1,TRBJ1-1,NA,TGTGCCAGCAGCCGGATCCCAGGGGGACGGACTGAAGCTTTCTTT,CASSRIPGGRTEAFF
TRBV28,NA,TRBJ1-2,NA,TGTGCCAGCAGTTTAATTGTACAGGATGGCTACACCTTC,CASSLIVQDGYTF
TRBV18,NA,TRBJ1-4,NA,TGTGCCAGCTCACCAAGGGGTGCTAATGAAAAACTGTTTTTT,CASSPRGANEKLFF
TRBV4-2,TRBD2,TRBJ2-1,NA,TGTGCCAGCAGCCCTAGCGGGACGGCTGACAATGAGCAGTTCTTC,CASSPSGTADNEQFF
TRBV28,TRBD2,TRBJ2-3,NA,TGTGCCAGCAGTGCCCTGGGAGGGTTAGCGCAGTATTTT,CASSALGGLAQYF
TRBV14,TRBD1,TRBJ1-2,NA,TGTGCCAGCAGCCAAGATGTGCGACAGGGGATCTACACCTTC,CASSQDVRQGIYTF
TRBV11-3,NA,TRBJ2-1,large,TGTGCCAGCAGCTTGGGGCACAATGAGCAGTTCTTC,CASSLGHNEQFF
TRBV4-1,NA,TRBJ2-5,NA,TGCGCCAGCAGCCAAGATGATCAGGGTCCGGAGACCCAGTACTTC,CASSQDDQGPETQYF
TRBV4-2,TRBD1,TRBJ1-2,few,TGTGCCAGCAGCCAAGACGGGACAGAGAGTAACTATGGCTACACCTTC,CASSQDGTESNYGYTF
TRBV5-1,NA,TRBJ1-6,NA,TGCGCCAGCAGCTTAGAACAGGGATATAATTCACCCCTCCACTTT,CASSLEQGYNSPLHF
TRBV12-5,NA,TRBJ1-2,NA,TGTGCTAGTGGTTTGACTAACTATGGCTACACCTTC,CASGLTNYGYTF
TRBV3-1/TRBV3-2,TRBD2,TRBJ2-1,NA,TGTGCCAGCAGCCCCCCTCGGACTAGCGGGAGGGGGTACAATGAGCAGTTCTTC,CASSPPRTSGRGYNEQFF
TRBV27,TRBD2,TRBJ2-3,NA,TGTGCCAGCAGTTCGACTAGCGAAGATACGCAGTATTTT,CASSSTSEDTQYF
TRBV19,NA,TRBJ1-4,NA,TGTGCCAGTAAAAGGGGATTCACAACTAATGAAAAACTGTTTTTT,CASKRGFTTNEKLFF
TRBV28,NA,TRBJ1-5,NA,TGTGCCAGCAGTTTATTGACGGGAAATAATCAGCCCCAGCATTTT,CASSLLTGNNQPQHF
TRBV6-6,TRBD1,TRBJ2-7,NA,TGTGCCAGCAGAATCCGACAGGGGGCTACCTACGAGCAGTACTTC,CASRIRQGATYEQYF